A single sample gave rise to the 7 T cell receptor beta chains below, sequenced in a study of CD8 T cells in Susac syndrome. It was with random hexamers that roughly 0.45 to 1 ug RNA was reverse transcribed. One entry per CDR3 protein, called by TCRdb with MiXCR from the immunoSEQ multiplex PCR reads. The data hold roughly 100,000 distinct CDR3 sequences, with around 94% observed a single time. Source material: CD4+ T cells from PBMCs. The receptors derive from a human donor with Susac syndrome.

In DNA, the CDR3 is TGTGCCTGGAGTGTACGGCGGGGGGATGAGCAGTTCTTC. Its translation: CAWSVRRGDEQFF. The chain recombines TRBV30 with TRBJ2-1, with 8 positions matching TRBD2. The CDR3 length is 13 residues. Losses at the gene ends were 0 bases for V and 8 bases for J; bases not matched to a gene: 3. Germline CDR1 and CDR2: GTSNPN and SVGIG (reference sequence).

The V and J genes are TRBV6-2 or TRBV6-3 and TRBJ1-2; TRBD1 might be the D (6 bases). Deletions cut 4 bases from V and 0 bases from J, with 12 bases between. The CDR3 covers 15 residues. The germline gives CDR1 MNHEY, CDR2 SVGEGT. The chain's CDR3 is CASSSQDSPNYGYTF. CDR3 coding DNA: TGTGCCAGCAGTTCTCAGGACAGTCCTAACTATGGCTACACCTTC.

The V and J genes are TRBV29-1 and TRBJ2-3, with no clear D. V gave up 3 bases and J gave up 0 bases, with 1 base separating them. The CDR3 totals 11 residues. CDR1 and CDR2 (germline): SQVTM, ANQGSEA. CDR3 amino acids: CSVDSTDTQYF. The CDR3 bases are TGCAGCGTTGACAGCACAGATACGCAGTATTTT.

This chain links TRBV30 with TRBJ1-1, with D hard to call. Trimming left V 6 bases short and J 9 bases short, with 14 bases between. Germline-derived CDR1 and CDR2 are GTSNPN and SVGIG (reference sequence). This CDR3 is 11 amino acids long. For the CDR3, the DNA is TGTGCCTGTCACTGGGATGCGCAAGCTTTCTTT. It is translated as CACHWDAQAFF.

The gene calls are TRBV7-9 and TRBJ1-5; D is ambiguous. The V and J ends lost 5 bases and 5 bases respectively, with 10 bases between them. CDR1 is SEHNR, CDR2 FQNEAQ, per germline (reference sequence). The CDR3 has 13 residues. The CDR3 protein is CASSVTEYQPQHF. For the CDR3, the DNA is TGTGCCAGCAGCGTGACGGAGTATCAGCCCCAGCATTTT. Full variable domain (outside the CDR3, taken from reference TRBV7-9 and TRBJ1-5): DTGVSQNPRHKITKRGQNVTFRCDPISEHNRLYWYRQTLGQGPEFLTYFQNEAQLEKSRLLSDRFSAERPKGSFSTLEIQRTEQGDSAMYLCASSVTEYQPQHFGDGTRLSIL.

Only one count was recorded for this clonotype. The V call is TRBV5-1, the J call TRBJ1-2, with unresolved D. Per germline, CDR1 SGHRS and CDR2 YFSETQ. Trimming took 0 bases from V and 7 from J, leaving 16 bases between them. This CDR3 comprises 15 residues. The chain's CDR3 is CASSLDGRTESGYTF. Written as DNA, the CDR3 is TGCGCCAGCAGCTTGGACGGCAGGACGGAATCTGGCTACACCTTC.

This clonotype has just one count. This rearrangement joins TRBV7-2 to TRBJ2-5; no reliable D call. V lost 1 base, J lost 5 bases, and 14 bases lay in between. The CDR3 has 15 amino acids. The germline CDR1 and CDR2 sequences are SGHTA and FQGNSA. The chain's CDR3 is CASSLGSGLRETQYF. CDR3 DNA: TGTGCCAGCAGCTTAGGGTCAGGTCTCCGGGAGACCCAGTACTTC.